Presented here are 28 T cell receptor beta chains from one specimen sequenced in a study of T cells after yellow fever vaccination. TCRdb reprocessed the 5' RACE reads with MiXCR, giving one entry per CDR3 protein. Of over 35,000 distinct CDR3 sequences in the sample, around 6.4% were seen once. Sequencing used PBMCs, either bulk or a sorted T-cell subset (CD4+, CD8+, memory, or dextramer-sorted; not recorded which), obtained 45 days after the yellow fever booster vaccination. The origin of the receptors is a man aged 25 to 45 who received the YFV17D yellow fever vaccine.

This clonotype has at least ten counts. The rearrangement joins TRBV18 to TRBJ2-7; D is unclear. V shed 3 bases and J shed 7 bases, with 13 bases lying between them. The CDR3 sequence is 13 residues long. Germline V CDR1 and CDR2: KGHSH, LQKENI. CDR3 residues: CASSPQTAMEQYF. CDR3 in DNA: TGTGCCAGCTCACCTCAGACCGCGATGGAGCAGTACTTC. The whole variable domain, remainder taken from reference TRBV18 and TRBJ2-7, is NAGVMQNPRHLVRRRGQEARLRCSPMKGHSHVYWYRQLPEEGLKFMVYLQKENIIDESGMPKERFSAEFPKEGPSILRIQQVVRGDSAAYFCASSPQTAMEQYFGPGTRLTVT.

This clonotype came up a few times. V usage is TRBV5-4 and J usage is TRBJ2-5, with no clear D. The CDR3 spans 12 residues. V was clipped by 5 bases and J by 5 bases, with 10 bases between them. Germline lookup yields CDR1 SGHNT and CDR2 YYREEE (reference sequence). The CDR3 region is CASSRLRETQYF. The CDR3 DNA sequence: TGTGCCAGCAGTCGTCTTAGGGAGACCCAGTACTTC.

As for this clonotype: The junction differs from germline at one of its ends, possibly a read error. The rearrangement uses TRBV7-9 and TRBJ2-1; a weak D match, TRBD1 (6 bases). CDR1 SEHNR and CDR2 FQNEAQ come from the germline V gene (reference sequence). The length of the CDR3 is 13 residues. The CDR3 DNA reads TGTACCAGCAGTTATACCACAGGGAATGAGCAGTTCTTC. This encodes CTSSYTTGNEQFF.

In its sample, this clonotype was seen many times. This chain joins TRBV6-1 and TRBJ2-1; 8 bases line up with TRBD2. With 5 bases clipped from V and 7 bases from J, the junction kept 10 bases outside the gene matches. The germline V gene has CDR1 MNHNS and CDR2 SASEGT. This CDR3 has 15 residues. The CDR3, as DNA: TGTGCCAGCAGTCATGCCCGGGAGGGCCTGAATGAGCAGTTCTTC. This gives the protein CASSHAREGLNEQFF.

This clonotype came up many times. Here the CDR3 reads CSVPGLAKTDTQYF. CDR3 sequence (DNA): TGCAGTGTCCCAGGACTAGCGAAAACAGATACGCAGTATTTT. The chain is built from TRBV20-1 and TRBJ2-3; 9 nucleotides agree with TRBD2. From germline, CDR1 is DFQATT and CDR2 SNEGSKA (reference sequence). The ends lost 7 bases at V and 3 bases at J; junction bases unmatched: 8. The length of the CDR3 is 14 residues.

There are many counts of this clonotype. The chain combines TRBV11-3 with TRBJ2-5, with 14 bases matching TRBD2. This CDR3 has 16 amino acids. Germline loops: CDR1 SGHNT, CDR2 YENEEA. The V gene end was trimmed by 5 bases and the J gene end by 4 bases; junction bases not matched to a gene: 6. The CDR3 reads CASSAGLAGGRETQYF. CDR3 DNA sequence: TGTGCCAGCAGCGCAGGACTAGCGGGAGGACGAGAGACCCAGTACTTC.

This clonotype was found many times. Mismatch with germline at one junction end may stem from a read error. The chain is built from TRBV4-3 and TRBJ2-1, with D perhaps matching TRBD1 (6 bases). Germline CDR1 LGHNA, CDR2 YSLEER. The CDR3 covers 13 residues. This CDR3 reads CASSQTLGTPGMF. In DNA, the CDR3 is TGCGCCAGCAGCCAAACCTTAGGGACACCAGGGATGTTC.

This clonotype was found a few times. The chain uses TRBV6-1 and TRBJ2-3, with 7 bases lining up with TRBD1. CDR3 length equals 18 residues. Germline V CDR1 and CDR2: MNHNS, SASEGT. V gave up 7 bases and J gave up 4 bases; unmatched junction bases: 20. This chain's CDR3 is CASTERPKTGFGADTQYF. CDR3 nucleotides: TGTGCCAGCACCGAACGCCCCAAGACAGGGTTCGGGGCAGATACGCAGTATTTT.

Many counts were recorded for this clonotype. The rearrangement uses TRBV5-1 and TRBJ2-3; no definite D call. The CDR3 loop spans 12 amino acids. V dropped 4 bases and J dropped 2 bases, with 5 bases sitting between them. CDR1 is SGHRS and CDR2 is YFSETQ in the germline V gene. CDR3 nucleotide sequence: TGCGCCAGCAGCCCCGACACAGATACGCAGTATTTT. Its translation is CASSPDTDTQYF.

This clonotype was observed at least ten times. The chain joins TRBV5-1 to TRBJ2-1; no clear D gene. This CDR3 has 12 amino acids. Germline-derived CDR1 and CDR2 are SGHRS and YFSETQ. The V gene lost 4 bases and the J gene lost 2 bases, with 4 bases spanning the gap. CDR3 sequence reads: CASSGTYNEQFF. The CDR3 DNA is TGCGCCAGCAGCGGGACCTACAATGAGCAGTTCTTC. Full variable domain (outside the CDR3, taken from reference TRBV5-1 and TRBJ2-1): KAGVTQTPRYLIKTRGQQVTLSCSPISGHRSVSWYQQTPGQGLQFLFEYFSETQRNKGNFPGRFSGRQFSNSRSEMNVSTLELGDSALYLCASSGTYNEQFFGPGTRLTVL.

A few counts support this clonotype. V and J are TRBV10-1 and TRBJ2-2; the match to TRBD2 covers 12 bases. The V segment lost 5 bases and the J segment 6 bases; nucleotides outside the gene matches: 4. This CDR3 has 15 amino acids. Germline V lookup: CDR1 WNHNN, CDR2 SYGVQD (reference sequence). CDR3 protein: CASSKGLAGPGELFF. As DNA, the CDR3 is TGCGCCAGCAGTAAAGGACTAGCGGGACCCGGGGAGCTGTTTTTT.

At least ten counts were recorded for this clonotype. The chain carries TRBV18 and TRBJ2-5; D is unresolved. Germline values: CDR1 KGHSH, CDR2 LQKENI. The CDR3 is 12 amino acids. V gave up 3 bases and J gave up 4 bases, with 6 bases separating them. As DNA, the CDR3 is TGTGCCAGCTCACCGATGGGAGAGACCCAGTACTTC. It codes for CASSPMGETQYF.

This clonotype was seen many times. The rearrangement uses TRBV5-1 and TRBJ1-6; 7 bases match TRBD1. The CDR3 sequence is 14 residues long. Germline-derived CDR1 and CDR2 are SGHRS and YFSETQ. The V segment lost 0 bases and the J segment 9 bases; nucleotides outside the gene matches: 3. As DNA, the CDR3 is TGCGCCAGCAGCTTGGAAACAGGGGCTTCACCCCTCCACTTT. This translates into CASSLETGASPLHF. The entire variable domain, with the rest obtained from reference TRBV5-1 and TRBJ1-6, is as follows: KAGVTQTPRYLIKTRGQQVTLSCSPISGHRSVSWYQQTPGQGLQFLFEYFSETQRNKGNFPGRFSGRQFSNSRSEMNVSTLELGDSALYLCASSLETGASPLHFGNGTRLTVT.

The CDR3, as DNA: TGTGCCGTACAGGGGTGGGGCACTGAAGCTTTCTTT. Protein: CAVQGWGTEAFF. The chain joins TRBV30 to TRBJ1-1; 7 bases line up with TRBD1. The germline V gene encodes CDR1 GTSNPN and CDR2 SVGIG (reference sequence). The CDR3 loop spans 12 amino acids. The J segment lost 4 bases and the V segment lost 8 bases, leaving 7 bases of the junction unmatched.

With regard to this clonotype: Possible read error: a much larger clone is one base away. This sequence joins TRBV20-1 and TRBJ1-2; weak D call: TRBD1 (5 bases). The germline V gene has CDR1 DFQATT and CDR2 SNEGSKA (reference sequence). CDR3 length: 13 residues. CDR3 protein: CCARQGHVSDYTF. The CDR3 DNA reads as TGCTGTGCTAGACAAGGACATGTATCTGACTACACCTTC.

This clonotype came up a few times. The J gene is TRBJ2-1, the V gene TRBV6-1; TRBD1 might be the D (6 bases). The CDR3 consists of 14 residues. Trimming removed 6 bases from V and 12 bases from J, with 21 bases in between. Germline CDR1 and CDR2: MNHNS and SASEGT. CDR3 residues: CASSRLDSLRGQFF. The CDR3 nucleotides are TGTGCCAGCAGCCGATTGGACAGTTTACGGGGGCAGTTCTTC.

This clonotype has a handful of counts. The genes are TRBV19 and TRBJ2-1; TRBD1 matches 7 bases. The V gene's germline CDR1 is LNHDA and CDR2 SQIVND (reference sequence). The CDR3 extends over 16 amino acids. V shed 7 bases, J shed 3 bases, and the junction held 12 bases outside the gene matches. The CDR3 is CASTTWSGGLYNEQFF. The CDR3 bases are TGTGCCAGTACCACGTGGTCAGGGGGTCTCTACAATGAGCAGTTCTTC.

The sample holds a few counts of this clonotype. The chain combines TRBV4-2 with TRBJ2-7, with 10 bases lining up with TRBD2. The CDR3 runs 15 residues. Germline V gene sequence: CDR1 LGHNA, CDR2 YNFKEQ. The ends lost 4 bases at V and 1 base at J; junction bases unmatched: 4. This CDR3 reads CASSPQREGSYEQYF. CDR3 sequence (DNA): TGTGCCAGCAGCCCTCAGCGGGAGGGATCCTACGAGCAGTACTTC.

This clonotype was observed many times. V is TRBV5-1 and J is TRBJ2-7; TRBD2 agrees at 7 bases. Trimming took 9 bases from V and 4 from J; bases not matched to a gene: 10. CDR3 size: 13 residues. CDR1 SGHRS and CDR2 YFSETQ come from the germline V gene. This CDR3 reads CATSLAEGYEQYF. DNA for the CDR3: TGCGCCACCTCGCTAGCGGAAGGTTACGAGCAGTACTTC.

This clonotype occurred many times. This chain connects TRBV5-1 to TRBJ2-3, with 9 bases identical to TRBD1. Germline V gives CDR1 SGHRS, CDR2 YFSETQ. The CDR3 covers 15 residues. Trimming at V came to 4 bases and at J to 4 bases, leaving 7 bases not matched to a gene. The CDR3 DNA is TGCGCCAGCAGCGGCCCGGGACAGGGAGCAGATACGCAGTATTTT. Residues: CASSGPGQGADTQYF.

The chain joins TRBV7-2 to TRBJ2-5, with a tentative D call TRBD1 (6 bases). In germline, CDR1 is SGHTA, CDR2 FQGNSA. The CDR3 has 15 amino acids. V lost 2 bases, J lost 4 bases, and 14 bases lay in between. CDR3 DNA sequence: TGTGCCAGCAGCTTACAATCGCGCAGGGGAGAGACCCAGTACTTC. Its protein product is CASSLQSRRGETQYF.

This clonotype was observed many times. V usage is TRBV5-1 and J usage is TRBJ2-1; 9 bases are a match to TRBD2. This CDR3 comprises 15 residues. V shed 0 bases, J shed 7 bases, and the junction held 5 bases outside the gene matches. The germline V gene encodes CDR1 SGHRS and CDR2 YFSETQ. The CDR3 loop is CASSLVLAGNNEQFF. CDR3 DNA: TGCGCCAGCAGCTTGGTTCTAGCGGGGAATAATGAGCAGTTCTTC. Full variable domain (outside the CDR3, taken from reference TRBV5-1 and TRBJ2-1): KAGVTQTPRYLIKTRGQQVTLSCSPISGHRSVSWYQQTPGQGLQFLFEYFSETQRNKGNFPGRFSGRQFSNSRSEMNVSTLELGDSALYLCASSLVLAGNNEQFFGPGTRLTVL.

This clonotype was detected many times. The chain employs TRBV20-1 and TRBJ1-5, with D unclear. V lost 0 bases, J lost 4 bases, and 10 bases lay in between. This CDR3 comprises 14 residues. Germline V lookup: CDR1 DFQATT, CDR2 SNEGSKA (reference sequence). The CDR3 coding sequence is TGCAGTGCTAGAGATTCCCAATGGAATCAGCCCCAGCATTTT. Translation gives CSARDSQWNQPQHF.

This clonotype showed up just a few times. J is TRBJ2-5 and V is TRBV5-6; D not resolved. Trimming pared 1 base from V and 2 bases from J, leaving 9 bases between. The germline V gene encodes CDR1 SGHDT and CDR2 YYEEEE. CDR3 size: 14 residues. The CDR3 here is CASSLWGPQETQYF. CDR3 DNA: TGTGCCAGCAGCTTGTGGGGTCCACAAGAGACCCAGTACTTC. Using reference TRBV5-6 and TRBJ2-5 for the parts outside the CDR3, the full variable domain is DAGVTQSPTHLIKTRGQQVTLRCSPKSGHDTVSWYQQALGQGPQFIFQYYEEEERQRGNFPDRFSGHQFPNYSSELNVNALLLGDSALYLCASSLWGPQETQYFGPGTRLLVL.

The table lists this clonotype with many counts. This chain links TRBV28 with TRBJ2-6, with a possible D match to TRBD1 (5 bases). Germline lookup yields CDR1 MDHEN and CDR2 SYDVKM. V shed 2 bases and J shed 4 bases, with 9 bases lying between them. The CDR3 totals 15 residues. This CDR3 reads CASSLGARGANVLTF. The CDR3 bases are TGTGCCAGCAGTTTAGGGGCGCGGGGGGCCAACGTCCTGACTTTC.

In its sample, this clonotype was seen a few times. V usage is TRBV3-1 and J usage is TRBJ2-6, with D unclear. Germline V gene sequence: CDR1 LGHDT, CDR2 YNNKEL (reference sequence). The CDR3 covers 15 residues. V lost 8 bases and J 0 bases, leaving 11 bases between the germline ends. Here the CDR3 reads CASAALRSGANVLTF. The CDR3 DNA reads TGTGCCAGCGCGGCGCTCCGCTCTGGGGCCAACGTCCTGACTTTC.

V usage is TRBV20-1 and J usage is TRBJ1-5; 10 bases are a match to TRBD1. This CDR3 has 16 residues. In germline, CDR1 is DFQATT, CDR2 SNEGSKA (reference sequence). V was pared by 3 bases and J by 3 bases, with 8 bases of the junction left unmatched. The DNA for the CDR3 is TGCAGTGCTAGTGGGGGACAGGGGATTGACAATCAGCCCCAGCATTTT. It yields the protein CSASGGQGIDNQPQHF.

This clonotype showed up many times. The V call is TRBV25-1, the J call TRBJ2-1, with a tentative D call TRBD2 (5 bases). Germline values: CDR1 MGHDK, CDR2 SYGVNS. The length of the CDR3 is 11 residues. V was pared by 8 bases and J by 9 bases, with 11 bases between. This CDR3 reads CASFSGSEQFF. CDR3 DNA sequence: TGTGCCAGCTTCAGCGGCAGTGAGCAGTTCTTC.